The TCR beta chain under discussion was sequenced for a study of OX40 agonist ivuxolimab in advanced cancers. Study outcomes and limitations: Expanded clones belonging to CD8+ T cells outnumbered, on average, those of CD4+. The antigens recognized by the expanded peripheral T cells, that is their antigen specificity, were not determined.

About this clone itself: Its antigen remains unidentified.

From germline, CDR1 is GTSNPN and CDR2 SVGIG (reference sequence). The J segment lost 2 bases and the V segment lost 0 bases, leaving 6 bases of the junction unmatched. The CDR3 is 15 amino acids. Profiled with immunoSEQ multiplex PCR; TCRdb holds only in-frame clones, not every one. The sample yields fewer than 95,000 clones, 80% to 90% seen once. This specimen was CD4+ or CD8+ T cells sorted from blood, taken in a trial of the OX40 agonist ivuxolimab. The receptor was isolated from an adult with an advanced solid tumor such as melanoma, head and neck, liver or kidney cancer. The rearrangement joins TRBV30 to TRBJ2-7, with 8 bases fitting TRBD2. This CDR3 reads CAWSVAAGVTYEQYF. Here the CDR3 DNA reads TGTGCCTGGAGTGTCGCAGCGGGAGTTACCTACGAGCAGTACTTC.